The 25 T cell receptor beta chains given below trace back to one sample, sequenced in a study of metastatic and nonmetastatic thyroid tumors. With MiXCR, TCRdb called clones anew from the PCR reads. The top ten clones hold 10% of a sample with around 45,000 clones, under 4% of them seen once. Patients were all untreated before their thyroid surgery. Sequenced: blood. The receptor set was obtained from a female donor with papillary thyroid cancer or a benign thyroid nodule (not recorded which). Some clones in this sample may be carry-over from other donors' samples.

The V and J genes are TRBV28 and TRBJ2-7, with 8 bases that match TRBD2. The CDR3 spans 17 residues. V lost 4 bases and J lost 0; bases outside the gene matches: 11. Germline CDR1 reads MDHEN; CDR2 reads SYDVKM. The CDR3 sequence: CASSSVAGGTNSYEQYF. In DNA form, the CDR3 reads TGTGCCAGCAGTTCCGTCGCGGGAGGTACAAACTCCTACGAGCAGTACTTC.

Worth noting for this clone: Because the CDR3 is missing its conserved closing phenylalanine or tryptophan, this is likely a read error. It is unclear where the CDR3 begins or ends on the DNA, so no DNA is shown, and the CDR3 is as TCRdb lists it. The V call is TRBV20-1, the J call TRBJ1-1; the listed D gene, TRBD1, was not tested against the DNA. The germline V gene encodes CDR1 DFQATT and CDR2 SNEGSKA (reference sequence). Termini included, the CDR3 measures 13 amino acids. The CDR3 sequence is CSAHWGLYTEASL.

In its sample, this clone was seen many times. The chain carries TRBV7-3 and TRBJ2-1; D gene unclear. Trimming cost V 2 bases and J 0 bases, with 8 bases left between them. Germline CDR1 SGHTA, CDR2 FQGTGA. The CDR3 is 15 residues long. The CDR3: CASSLSESSYNEQFF. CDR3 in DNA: TGTGCCAGCAGCTTATCGGAGAGCTCCTACAATGAGCAGTTCTTC. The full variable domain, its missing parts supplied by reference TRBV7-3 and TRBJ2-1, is GAGVSQTPSNKVTEKGKYVELRCDPISGHTALYWYRQSLGQGPEFLIYFQGTGAADDSGLPNDRFFAVRPEGSVSTLKIQRTERGDSAVYLCASSLSESSYNEQFFGPGTRLTVL.

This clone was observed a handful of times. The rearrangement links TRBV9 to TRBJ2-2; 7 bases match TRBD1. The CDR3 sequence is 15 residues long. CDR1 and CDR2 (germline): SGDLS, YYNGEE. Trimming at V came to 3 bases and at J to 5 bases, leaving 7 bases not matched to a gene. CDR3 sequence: CASSERIQGTGELFF. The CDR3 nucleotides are TGTGCCAGCAGCGAGCGAATACAGGGGACCGGGGAGCTGTTTTTT.

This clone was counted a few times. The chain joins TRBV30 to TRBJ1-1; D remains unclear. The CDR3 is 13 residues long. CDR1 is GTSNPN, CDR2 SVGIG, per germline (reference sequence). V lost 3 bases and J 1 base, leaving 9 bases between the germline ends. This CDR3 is CAWRAQANTEAFF. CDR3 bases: TGTGCCTGGAGAGCTCAGGCGAACACTGAAGCTTTCTTT.

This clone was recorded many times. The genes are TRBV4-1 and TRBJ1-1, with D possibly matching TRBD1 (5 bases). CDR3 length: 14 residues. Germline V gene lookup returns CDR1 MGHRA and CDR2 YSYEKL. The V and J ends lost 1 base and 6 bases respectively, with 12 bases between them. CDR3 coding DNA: TGCGCCAGCAGCCAAGGTTTAAGGGGTCCTGAAGCTTTCTTT. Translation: CASSQGLRGPEAFF.

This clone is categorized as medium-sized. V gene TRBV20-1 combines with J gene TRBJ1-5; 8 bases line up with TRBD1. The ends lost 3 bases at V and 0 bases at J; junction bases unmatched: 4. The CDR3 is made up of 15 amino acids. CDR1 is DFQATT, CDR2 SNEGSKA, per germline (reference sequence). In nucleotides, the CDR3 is TGCAGTGCTAGCCAGGGGGCTAATAGCAATCAGCCCCAGCATTTT. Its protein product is CSASQGANSNQPQHF.

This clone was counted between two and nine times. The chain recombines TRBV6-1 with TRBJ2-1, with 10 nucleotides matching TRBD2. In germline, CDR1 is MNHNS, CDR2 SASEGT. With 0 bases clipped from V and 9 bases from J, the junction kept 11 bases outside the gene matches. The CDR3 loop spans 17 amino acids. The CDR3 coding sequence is TGTGCCAGCAGTGAAGCGCTTCAAGCGGGAGGGAAGGGTGAGCAGTTCTTC. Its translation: CASSEALQAGGKGEQFF.

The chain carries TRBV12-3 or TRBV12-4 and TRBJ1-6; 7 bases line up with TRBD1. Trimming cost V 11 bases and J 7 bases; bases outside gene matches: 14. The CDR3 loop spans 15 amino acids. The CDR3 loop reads CAGNVRQGENSPLHF. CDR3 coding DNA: TGTGCCGGCAACGTAAGACAGGGTGAAAATTCACCCCTCCACTTT.

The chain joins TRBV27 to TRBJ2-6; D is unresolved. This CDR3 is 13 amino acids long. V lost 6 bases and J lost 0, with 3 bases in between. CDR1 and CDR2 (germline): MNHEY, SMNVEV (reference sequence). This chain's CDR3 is CASRVSGANVLTF. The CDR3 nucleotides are TGTGCCAGCAGGGTCTCTGGGGCCAACGTCCTGACTTTC.

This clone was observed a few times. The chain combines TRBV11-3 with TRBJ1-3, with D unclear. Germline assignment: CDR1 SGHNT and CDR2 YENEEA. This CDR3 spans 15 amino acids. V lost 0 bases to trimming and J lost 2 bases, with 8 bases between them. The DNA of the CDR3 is TGTGCCAGCAGCTTAGAGACAACCACTGGAAACACCATATATTTT. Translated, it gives CASSLETTTGNTIYF.

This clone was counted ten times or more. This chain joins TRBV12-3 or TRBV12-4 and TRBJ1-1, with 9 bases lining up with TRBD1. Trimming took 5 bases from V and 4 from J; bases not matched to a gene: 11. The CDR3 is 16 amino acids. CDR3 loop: CASSGTGWFETTEAFF. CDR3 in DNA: TGTGCCAGCAGTGGGACAGGGTGGTTTGAGACCACTGAAGCTTTCTTT.

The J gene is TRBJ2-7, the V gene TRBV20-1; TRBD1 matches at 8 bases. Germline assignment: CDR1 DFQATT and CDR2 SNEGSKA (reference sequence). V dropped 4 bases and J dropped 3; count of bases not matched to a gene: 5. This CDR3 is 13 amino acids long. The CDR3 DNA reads TGCAGTGCTATCCCCGACAGGGGCTACGAGCAGTACTTC. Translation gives CSAIPDRGYEQYF.

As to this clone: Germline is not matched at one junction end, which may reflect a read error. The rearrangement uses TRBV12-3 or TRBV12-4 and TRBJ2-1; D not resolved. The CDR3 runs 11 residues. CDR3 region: CAISSHNEQFF. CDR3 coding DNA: TGTGCCATCAGTTCCCACAATGAGCAGTTCTTC.

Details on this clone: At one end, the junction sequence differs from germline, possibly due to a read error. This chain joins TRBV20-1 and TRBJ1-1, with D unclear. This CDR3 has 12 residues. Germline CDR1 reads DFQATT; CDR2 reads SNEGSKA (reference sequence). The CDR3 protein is CSARDRVKGACF. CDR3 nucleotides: TGCAGTGCTAGAGATCGCGTGAAGGGAGCTTGCTTT.

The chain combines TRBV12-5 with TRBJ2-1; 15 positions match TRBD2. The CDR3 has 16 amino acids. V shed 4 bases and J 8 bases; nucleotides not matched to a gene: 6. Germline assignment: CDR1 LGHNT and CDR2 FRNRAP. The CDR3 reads CASGSGLAGGPYEQFF. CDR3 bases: TGTGCTAGTGGTTCAGGACTAGCGGGAGGGCCCTATGAGCAGTTCTTC.

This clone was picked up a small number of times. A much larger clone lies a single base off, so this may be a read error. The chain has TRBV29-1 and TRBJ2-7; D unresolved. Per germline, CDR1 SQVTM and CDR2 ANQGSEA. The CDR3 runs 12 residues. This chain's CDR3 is CSVELSSYGQYF. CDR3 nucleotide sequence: TGCAGCGTTGAACTGAGCTCCTACGGGCAGTACTTC.

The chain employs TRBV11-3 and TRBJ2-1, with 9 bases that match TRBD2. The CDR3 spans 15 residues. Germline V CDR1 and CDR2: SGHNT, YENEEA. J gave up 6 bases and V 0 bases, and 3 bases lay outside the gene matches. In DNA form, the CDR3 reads TGTGCCAGCAGCTTAGAACAAGCGGGAGGCAATGAGCAGTTCTTC. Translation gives CASSLEQAGGNEQFF.

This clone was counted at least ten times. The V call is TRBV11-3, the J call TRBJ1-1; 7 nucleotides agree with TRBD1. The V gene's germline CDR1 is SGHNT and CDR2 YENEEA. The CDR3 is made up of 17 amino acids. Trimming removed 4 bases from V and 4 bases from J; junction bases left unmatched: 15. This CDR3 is CASSSYRDSLRGTEAFF. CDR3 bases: TGTGCCAGCAGCTCGTATAGGGACAGCCTGAGGGGCACTGAAGCTTTCTTT.

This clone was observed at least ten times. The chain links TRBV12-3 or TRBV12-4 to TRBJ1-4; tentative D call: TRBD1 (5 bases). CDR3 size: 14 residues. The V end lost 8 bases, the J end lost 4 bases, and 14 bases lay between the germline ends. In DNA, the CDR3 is TGTGCCAGCCGGGGCCGGCCGTTTAATGAAAAACTGTTTTTT. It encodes CASRGRPFNEKLFF.

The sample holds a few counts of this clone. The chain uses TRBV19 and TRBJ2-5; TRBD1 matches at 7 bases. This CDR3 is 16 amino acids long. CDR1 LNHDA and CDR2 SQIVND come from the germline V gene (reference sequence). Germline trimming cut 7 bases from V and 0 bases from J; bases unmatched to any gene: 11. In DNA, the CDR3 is TGTGCCAGTAAACGGACAGGATCCTTGTACCAAGAGACCCAGTACTTC. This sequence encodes CASKRTGSLYQETQYF.

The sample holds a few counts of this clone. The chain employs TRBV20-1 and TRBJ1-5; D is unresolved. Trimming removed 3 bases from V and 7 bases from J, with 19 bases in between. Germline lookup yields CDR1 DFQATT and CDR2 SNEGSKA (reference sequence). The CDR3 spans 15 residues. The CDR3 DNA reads TGCAGTGCTAGTACCCCGGTTGGGGATAGACAGCCCCAGCATTTT. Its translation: CSASTPVGDRQPQHF.

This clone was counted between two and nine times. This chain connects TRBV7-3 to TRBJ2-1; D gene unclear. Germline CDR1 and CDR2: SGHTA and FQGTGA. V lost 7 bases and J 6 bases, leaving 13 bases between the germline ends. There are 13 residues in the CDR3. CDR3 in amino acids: CASTPTPRNEQFF. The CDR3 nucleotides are TGTGCCAGCACCCCGACCCCCCGCAATGAGCAGTTCTTC.

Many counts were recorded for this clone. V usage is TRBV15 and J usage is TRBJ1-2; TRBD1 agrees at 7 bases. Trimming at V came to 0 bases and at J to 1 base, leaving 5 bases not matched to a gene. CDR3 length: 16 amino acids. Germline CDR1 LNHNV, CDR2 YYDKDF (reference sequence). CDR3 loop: CATSRDEGALNYGYTF. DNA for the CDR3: TGTGCCACCAGCAGAGATGAGGGGGCCCTTAACTATGGCTACACCTTC.

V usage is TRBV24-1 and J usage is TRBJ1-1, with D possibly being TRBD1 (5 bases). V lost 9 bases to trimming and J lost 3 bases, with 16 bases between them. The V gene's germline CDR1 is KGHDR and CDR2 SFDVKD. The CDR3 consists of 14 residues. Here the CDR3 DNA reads TGTGCCACCTCAGATGGGGGGGACTACACTGAAGCTTTCTTT. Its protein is CATSDGGDYTEAFF.